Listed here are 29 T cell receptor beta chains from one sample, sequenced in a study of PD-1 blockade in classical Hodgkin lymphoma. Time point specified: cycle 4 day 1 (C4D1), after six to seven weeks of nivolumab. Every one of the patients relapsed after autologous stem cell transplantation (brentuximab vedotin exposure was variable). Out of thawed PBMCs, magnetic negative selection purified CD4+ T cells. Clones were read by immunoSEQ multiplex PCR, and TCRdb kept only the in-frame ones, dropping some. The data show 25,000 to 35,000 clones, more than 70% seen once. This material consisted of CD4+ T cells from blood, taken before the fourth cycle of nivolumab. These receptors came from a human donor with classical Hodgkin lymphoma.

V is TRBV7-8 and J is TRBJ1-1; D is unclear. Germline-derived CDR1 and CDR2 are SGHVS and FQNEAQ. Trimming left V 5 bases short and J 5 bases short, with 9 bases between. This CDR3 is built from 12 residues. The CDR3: CASSAVGTEAFF. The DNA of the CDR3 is TGTGCCAGCAGCGCCGTTGGGACTGAAGCTTTCTTT.

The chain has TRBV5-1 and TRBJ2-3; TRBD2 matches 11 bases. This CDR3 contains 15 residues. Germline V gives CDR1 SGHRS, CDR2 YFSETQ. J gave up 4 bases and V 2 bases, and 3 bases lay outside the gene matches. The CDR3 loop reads CASSLLAGAADTQYF. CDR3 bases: TGCGCCAGCAGCTTACTAGCGGGAGCCGCAGATACGCAGTATTTT.

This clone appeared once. CDR3 sequence: CASRSSTDTQYF. For the CDR3, the DNA is TGTGCCAGTAGATCTAGCACAGATACGCAGTATTTT. The chain uses TRBV19 and TRBJ2-3; D gene uncertain. The germline gives CDR1 LNHDA, CDR2 SQIVND (reference sequence). The CDR3 sequence is 12 residues long. The V end lost 6 bases, the J end lost 0 bases, and 4 bases lay between the germline ends.

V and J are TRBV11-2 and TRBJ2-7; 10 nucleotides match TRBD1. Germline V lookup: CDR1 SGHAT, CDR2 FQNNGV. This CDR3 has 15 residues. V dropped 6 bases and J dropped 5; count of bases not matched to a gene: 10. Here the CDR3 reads CASRQPGTGVNEQYF. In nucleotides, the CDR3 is TGTGCCAGCAGACAACCCGGGACAGGGGTGAACGAGCAGTACTTC.

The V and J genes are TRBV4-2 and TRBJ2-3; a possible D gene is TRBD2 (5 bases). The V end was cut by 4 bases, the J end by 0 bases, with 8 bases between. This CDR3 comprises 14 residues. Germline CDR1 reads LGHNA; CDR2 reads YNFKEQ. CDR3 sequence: CASSLWTSTDTQYF. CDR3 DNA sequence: TGTGCCAGCAGCCTCTGGACTAGCACAGATACGCAGTATTTT.

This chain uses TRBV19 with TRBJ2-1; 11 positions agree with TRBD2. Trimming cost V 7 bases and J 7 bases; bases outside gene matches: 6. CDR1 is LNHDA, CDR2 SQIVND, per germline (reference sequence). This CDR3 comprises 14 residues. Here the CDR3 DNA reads TGTGCCAGTACCACTAGCGGGAGAGGGAATGAGCAGTTCTTC. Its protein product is CASTTSGRGNEQFF.

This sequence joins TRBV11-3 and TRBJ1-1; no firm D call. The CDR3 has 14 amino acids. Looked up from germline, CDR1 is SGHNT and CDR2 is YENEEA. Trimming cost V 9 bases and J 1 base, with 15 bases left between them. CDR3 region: CASGIAGGNTEAFF. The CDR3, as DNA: TGTGCCAGTGGTATCGCGGGTGGGAACACTGAAGCTTTCTTT.

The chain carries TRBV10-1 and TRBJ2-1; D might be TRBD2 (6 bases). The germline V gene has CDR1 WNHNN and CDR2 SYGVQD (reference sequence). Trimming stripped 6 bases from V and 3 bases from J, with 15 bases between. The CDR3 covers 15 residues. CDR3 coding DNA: TGCGCCAGCAGCCCCGGAGGTAGCGGCTACAATGAGCAGTTCTTC. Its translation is CASSPGGSGYNEQFF.

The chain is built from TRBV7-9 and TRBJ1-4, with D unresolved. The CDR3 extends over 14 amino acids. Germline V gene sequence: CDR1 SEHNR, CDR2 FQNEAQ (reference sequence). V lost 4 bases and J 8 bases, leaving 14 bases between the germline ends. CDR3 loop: CASSYRDMGEKLFF. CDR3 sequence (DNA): TGTGCCAGCAGCTACCGGGATATGGGAGAAAAACTGTTTTTT.

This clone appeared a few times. CDR3 bases: TGTGCCTGGAACCCAGGCCTAATTAACAATGAGCAGTTCTTC. It codes for CAWNPGLINNEQFF. This chain links TRBV30 with TRBJ2-1; D is unclear. The germline CDR1 and CDR2 sequences are GTSNPN and SVGIG (reference sequence). V was shortened by 4 bases and J by 5 bases, with 15 bases between the two germline ends. CDR3 length: 14 amino acids.

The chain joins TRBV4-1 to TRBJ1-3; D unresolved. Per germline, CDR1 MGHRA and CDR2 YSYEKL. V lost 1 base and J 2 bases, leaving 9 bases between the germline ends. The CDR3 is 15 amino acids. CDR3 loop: CASSQGFLPGNTIYF. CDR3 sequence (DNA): TGCGCCAGCAGCCAAGGATTCTTGCCTGGAAACACCATATATTTT.

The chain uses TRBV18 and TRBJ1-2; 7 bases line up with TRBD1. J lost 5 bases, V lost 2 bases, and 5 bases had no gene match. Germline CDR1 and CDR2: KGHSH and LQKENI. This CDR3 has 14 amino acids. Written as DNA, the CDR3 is TGTGCCAGCTCACCAGGGACAGAATCTTATGGCTACACCTTC. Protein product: CASSPGTESYGYTF. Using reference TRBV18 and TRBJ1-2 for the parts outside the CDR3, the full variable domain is NAGVMQNPRHLVRRRGQEARLRCSPMKGHSHVYWYRQLPEEGLKFMVYLQKENIIDESGMPKERFSAEFPKEGPSILRIQQVVRGDSAAYFCASSPGTESYGYTFGSGTRLTVV.

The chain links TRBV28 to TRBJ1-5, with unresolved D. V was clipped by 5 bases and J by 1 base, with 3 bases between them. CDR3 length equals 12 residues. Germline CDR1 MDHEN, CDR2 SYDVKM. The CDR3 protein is CASSPSNQPQHF. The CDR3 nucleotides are TGTGCCAGCAGTCCGAGCAATCAGCCCCAGCATTTT.

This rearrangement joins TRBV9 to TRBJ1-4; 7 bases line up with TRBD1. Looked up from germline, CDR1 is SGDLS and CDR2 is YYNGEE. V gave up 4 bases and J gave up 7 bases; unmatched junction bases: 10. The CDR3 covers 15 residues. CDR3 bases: TGTGCCAGCAGCTCCAGGGGGGGGGCGACTGAAAAACTGTTTTTT. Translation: CASSSRGGATEKLFF.

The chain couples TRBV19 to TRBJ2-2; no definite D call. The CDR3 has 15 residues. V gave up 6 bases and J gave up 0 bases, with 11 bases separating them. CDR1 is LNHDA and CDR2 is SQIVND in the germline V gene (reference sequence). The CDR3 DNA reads TGTGCCAGTAGGCCCGGACGTTCGAACACCGGGGAGCTGTTTTTT. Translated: CASRPGRSNTGELFF.

CDR3 sequence reads: CASTQDGIRHTEAFF. The DNA for the CDR3 is TGTGCCAGCACCCAGGACGGAATTAGGCACACTGAAGCTTTCTTT. The gene calls are TRBV6-5 and TRBJ1-1; the D is unclear. Looked up from germline, CDR1 is MNHEY and CDR2 is SVGAGI. This CDR3 spans 15 amino acids. The V end was cut by 7 bases, the J end by 3 bases, with 18 bases between.

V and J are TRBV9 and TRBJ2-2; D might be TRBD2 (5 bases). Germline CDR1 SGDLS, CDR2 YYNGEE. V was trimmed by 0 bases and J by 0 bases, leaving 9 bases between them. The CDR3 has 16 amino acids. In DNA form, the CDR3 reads TGTGCCAGCAGCGTAGCTACCGGGACGAACACCGGGGAGCTGTTTTTT. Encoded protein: CASSVATGTNTGELFF.

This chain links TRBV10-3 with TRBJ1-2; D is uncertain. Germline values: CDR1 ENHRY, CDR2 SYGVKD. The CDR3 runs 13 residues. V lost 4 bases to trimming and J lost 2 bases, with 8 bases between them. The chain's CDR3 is CAISGGQNYGYTF. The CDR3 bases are TGTGCCATCAGTGGTGGCCAGAACTATGGCTACACCTTC.

CDR3 coding DNA: TGCGCCAGCAGCCAAGATCCACCCGAAGCGGGAGGAGTGAATGAGCAGTTCTTC. This codes for CASSQDPPEAGGVNEQFF. V and J are TRBV4-1 and TRBJ2-1; TRBD2 aligns across 9 bases. The CDR3 is 18 residues long. V was pared by 0 bases and J by 7 bases, with 13 bases of the junction left unmatched. Germline CDR1 is MGHRA and CDR2 is YSYEKL.

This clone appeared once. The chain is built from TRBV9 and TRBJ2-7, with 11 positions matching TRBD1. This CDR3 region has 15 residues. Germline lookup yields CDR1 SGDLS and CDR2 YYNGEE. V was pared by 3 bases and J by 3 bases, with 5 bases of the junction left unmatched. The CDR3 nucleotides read TGTGCCAGCAGCGGAGCCGGGACAGGGGGCTACGAGCAGTACTTC. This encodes CASSGAGTGGYEQYF.

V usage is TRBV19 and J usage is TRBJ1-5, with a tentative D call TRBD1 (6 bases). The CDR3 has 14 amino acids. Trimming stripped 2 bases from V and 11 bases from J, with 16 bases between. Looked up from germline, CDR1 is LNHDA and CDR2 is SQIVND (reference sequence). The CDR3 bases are TGTGCCAGTAGTATACGGGGAGGATCAGGGGCCCAGCATTTT. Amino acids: CASSIRGGSGAQHF.

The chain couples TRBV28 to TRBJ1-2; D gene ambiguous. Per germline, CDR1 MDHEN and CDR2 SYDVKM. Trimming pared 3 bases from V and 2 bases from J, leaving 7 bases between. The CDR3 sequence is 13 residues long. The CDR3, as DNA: TGTGCCAGCAGTTTGACGGACAACTATGGCTACACCTTC. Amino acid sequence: CASSLTDNYGYTF.

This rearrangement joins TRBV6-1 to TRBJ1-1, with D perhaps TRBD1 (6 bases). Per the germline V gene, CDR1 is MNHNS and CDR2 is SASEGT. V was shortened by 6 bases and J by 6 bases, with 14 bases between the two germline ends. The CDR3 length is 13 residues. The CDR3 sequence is CASRIQGTPEAFF. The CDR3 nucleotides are TGTGCCAGCAGAATACAGGGAACCCCTGAAGCTTTCTTT.

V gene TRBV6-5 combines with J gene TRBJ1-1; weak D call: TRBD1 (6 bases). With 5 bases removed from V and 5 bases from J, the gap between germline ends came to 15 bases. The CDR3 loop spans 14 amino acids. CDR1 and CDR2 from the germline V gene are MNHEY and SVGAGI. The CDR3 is CASSPRQARTEAFF. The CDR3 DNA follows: TGTGCCAGCAGTCCAAGACAGGCTCGTACTGAAGCTTTCTTT.

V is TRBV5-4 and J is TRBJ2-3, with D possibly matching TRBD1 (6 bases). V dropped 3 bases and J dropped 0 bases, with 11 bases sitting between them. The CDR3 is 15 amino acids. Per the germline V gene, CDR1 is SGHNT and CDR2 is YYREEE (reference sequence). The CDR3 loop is CASSSGQPSTDTQYF. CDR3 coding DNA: TGTGCCAGCAGCTCGGGACAACCTAGCACAGATACGCAGTATTTT. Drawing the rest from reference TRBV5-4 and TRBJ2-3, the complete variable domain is ETGVTQSPTHLIKTRGQQVTLRCSSQSGHNTVSWYQQALGQGPQFIFQYYREEENGRGNFPPRFSGLQFPNYSSELNVNALELDDSALYLCASSSGQPSTDTQYFGPGTRLTVL.

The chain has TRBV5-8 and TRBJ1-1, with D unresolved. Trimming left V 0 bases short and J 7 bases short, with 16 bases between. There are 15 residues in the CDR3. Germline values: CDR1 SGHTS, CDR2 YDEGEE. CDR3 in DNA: TGTGCCAGCAGCTTGGCCCGAGGAGGGAGAGGTGAAGCTTTCTTT. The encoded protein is CASSLARGGRGEAFF.

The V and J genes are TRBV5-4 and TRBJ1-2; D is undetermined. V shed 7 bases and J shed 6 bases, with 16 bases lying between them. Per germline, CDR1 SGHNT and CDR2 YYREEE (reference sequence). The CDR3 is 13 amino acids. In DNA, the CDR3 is TGTGCCAGCTTCCTCGATGGCGCCCATGGCTACACCTTC. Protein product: CASFLDGAHGYTF.

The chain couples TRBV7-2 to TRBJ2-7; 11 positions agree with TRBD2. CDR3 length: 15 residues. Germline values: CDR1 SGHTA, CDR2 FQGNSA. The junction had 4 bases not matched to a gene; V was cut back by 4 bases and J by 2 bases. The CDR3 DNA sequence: TGTGCCAGCAGCTCCGTAGCGGGAGGGCCCTACGAGCAGTACTTC. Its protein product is CASSSVAGGPYEQYF.

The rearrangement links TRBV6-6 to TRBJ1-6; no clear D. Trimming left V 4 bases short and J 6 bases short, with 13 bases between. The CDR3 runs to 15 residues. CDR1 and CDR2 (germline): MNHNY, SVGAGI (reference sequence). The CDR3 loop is CASSSNKSGNSPLHF. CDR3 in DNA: TGTGCCAGCAGTTCGAACAAAAGTGGTAATTCACCCCTCCACTTT.